The 32 T cell receptor beta chains listed next were all sequenced from one sample in a study of shared T cell receptors in the human thymus. Libraries were prepared by immunoSEQ multiplex PCR; TCRdb keeps only in-frame clonotypes and omits some of them. The sample has tens of thousands of clones, 90% to 95% seen once; the top ten hold around 0.035%. Sequences were obtained from thymocytes. These receptors were collected from a human donor.

The chain is built from TRBV19 and TRBJ1-2; D is undetermined. The CDR3 has 13 residues. V lost 9 bases and J lost 1, with 12 bases in between. The germline V gene encodes CDR1 LNHDA and CDR2 SQIVND (reference sequence). CDR3 nucleotides: TGTGCCAGCTCGAAAGGGTTTAACTATGGCTACACCTTC. Amino acids: CASSKGFNYGYTF.

The V call is TRBV5-6, the J call TRBJ2-1; TRBD2 matches 15 bases. This CDR3 is built from 15 residues. Trimming cost V 3 bases and J 15 bases; bases outside gene matches: 10. Germline V gene sequence: CDR1 SGHDT, CDR2 YYEEEE. The CDR3 region has the DNA TGTGCCAGCAGCTCTCCAAGGACTAGCGGGGGGGCCACGTTCTTC. It yields the protein CASSSPRTSGGATFF.

For the CDR3, the DNA is TGTGCCAGCAGCTTAGCTGGCGGACAGGGGGCGAGGGAGACCCAGTACTTC. Translated: CASSLAGGQGARETQYF. The chain joins TRBV11-3 to TRBJ2-5; 11 nucleotides match TRBD1. CDR1 is SGHNT, CDR2 YENEEA, per germline. The ends lost 1 base at V and 5 bases at J; junction bases unmatched: 9. CDR3 length: 17 residues. The variable domain in full, completed from reference TRBV11-3 and TRBJ2-5, reads EAGVVQSPRYKIIEKKQPVAFWCNPISGHNTLYWYLQNLGQGPELLIRYENEEAVDDSQLPKDRFSAERLKGVDSTLKIQPAELGDSAVYLCASSLAGGQGARETQYFGPGTRLLVL.

V is TRBV4-3 and J is TRBJ2-3; D is unclear. V dropped 0 bases and J dropped 2 bases, with 15 bases sitting between them. Germline CDR1 reads LGHNA; CDR2 reads YSLEER. The CDR3 spans 17 residues. CDR3 sequence (DNA): TGCGCCAGCAGCCAAGAACGGCCAGCGCAATCCACAGATACGCAGTATTTT. It encodes CASSQERPAQSTDTQYF.

The chain has TRBV2 and TRBJ2-7; 7 bases are a match to TRBD1. This CDR3 contains 13 residues. Trimming removed 7 bases from V and 4 bases from J; junction bases left unmatched: 7. The germline gives CDR1 SNHLY, CDR2 FYNNEI. In DNA, the CDR3 is TGTGCCAGCATCCCCGACAGGGCGTACGAGCAGTACTTC. Protein sequence: CASIPDRAYEQYF.

The CDR3 region has the DNA TGCAGCGTTGAAGATCAAGCGGACCTAATACTCTATACGCAGTATTTT. Its translation is CSVEDQADLILYTQYF. The chain employs TRBV29-1 and TRBJ2-3; D might be TRBD2 (5 bases). Trimming left V 0 bases short and J 7 bases short, with 20 bases between. The CDR3 is made up of 16 amino acids. Germline-derived CDR1 and CDR2 are SQVTM and ANQGSEA.

The CDR3 protein is CASSPRTVYNYGYTF. The CDR3 nucleotides are TGTGCCAGCAGTCCCCGGACGGTATACAACTATGGCTACACCTTC. The rearrangement uses TRBV6-5 and TRBJ1-2, with D uncertain. V was clipped by 5 bases and J by 2 bases, with 15 bases between them. CDR1 is MNHEY, CDR2 SVGAGI, per germline. The CDR3 spans 15 residues.

The chain recombines TRBV6-5 with TRBJ2-5; D possibly matches TRBD1 or TRBD2 (5 bases each). V dropped 6 bases and J dropped 5 bases, with 19 bases sitting between them. The CDR3 totals 15 residues. In germline, CDR1 is MNHEY, CDR2 SVGAGI. The chain's CDR3 is CASRVIYGREETQYF. CDR3 nucleotides: TGTGCCAGCAGGGTAATCTATGGCAGGGAGGAGACCCAGTACTTC.

The chain couples TRBV5-6 to TRBJ1-2; no clear D. Deletions cut 4 bases from V and 0 bases from J, with 16 bases between. The CDR3 is 16 residues long. Germline lookup yields CDR1 SGHDT and CDR2 YYEEEE. For the CDR3, the DNA is TGTGCCAGCAGCCCTTTTCGGGTGCGAACTAACTATGGCTACACCTTC. It is translated as CASSPFRVRTNYGYTF.

CDR3 sequence reads: CASKGSVFTDTQYF. For the CDR3, the DNA is TGTGCCAGCAAGGGGAGCGTATTCACAGATACGCAGTATTTT. J is TRBJ2-3 and V is TRBV28; TRBD1 or TRBD2 may be the D gene (5 bases each). This CDR3 comprises 14 residues. Germline values: CDR1 MDHEN, CDR2 SYDVKM. V shed 7 bases and J shed 2 bases, with 13 bases lying between them. Filled out from reference TRBV28 and TRBJ2-3, the complete variable domain reads DVKVTQSSRYLVKRTGEKVFLECVQDMDHENMFWYRQDPGLGLRLIYFSYDVKMKEKGDIPEGYSVSREKKERFSLILESASTNQTSMYLCASKGSVFTDTQYFGPGTRLTVL.

The chain couples TRBV6-5 to TRBJ2-7, with no clear D. Between the trimmed V and J ends, which lost 4 bases and 5 bases, there was a span of 6 bases. The CDR3 has 11 amino acids. Germline assignment: CDR1 MNHEY and CDR2 SVGAGI. The CDR3 DNA sequence: TGTGCCAGCAGTTTGCTCCACGAGCAGTACTTC. Its translation is CASSLLHEQYF.

This CDR3 reads CASSLRDQGRENTEAFF. CDR3 in DNA: TGTGCCAGCAGTTTACGGGACCAGGGGCGGGAGAACACTGAAGCTTTCTTT. The chain joins TRBV28 to TRBJ1-1, with D perhaps TRBD1 (6 bases). From germline, CDR1 is MDHEN and CDR2 SYDVKM. The CDR3 contains 17 residues. V lost 2 bases and J 1 base, leaving 17 bases between the germline ends.

The sample holds one count of this clone. This chain uses TRBV10-3 with TRBJ1-3, with D possibly being TRBD1 (5 bases). CDR3 length: 13 residues. Germline V gene data show CDR1 as ENHRY and CDR2 as SYGVKD. Trimming took 11 bases from V and 3 from J, leaving 14 bases between them. CDR3 sequence (DNA): TGTGCCTCCCACGGGACCGATGGAAACACCATATATTTT. Protein: CASHGTDGNTIYF.

J is TRBJ2-5 and V is TRBV9; TRBD1 matches at 7 bases. Germline CDR1 is SGDLS and CDR2 is YYNGEE. The V segment lost 6 bases and the J segment 4 bases; nucleotides outside the gene matches: 24. The CDR3 spans 19 residues. The CDR3 spells CASTRDRSNLHGTGETQYF. The CDR3 DNA reads TGTGCCAGCACCCGGGACAGATCAAACCTTCACGGGACGGGAGAGACCCAGTACTTC.

The chain uses TRBV27 and TRBJ1-2; D is ambiguous. Germline values: CDR1 MNHEY, CDR2 SMNVEV (reference sequence). The germline V and J ends were trimmed by 2 bases and 4 bases, with 8 bases remaining between them. This CDR3 is 13 amino acids long. The CDR3 DNA is TGTGCCAGCAGTTTAGGGGTAGCCTATGGCTACACCTTC. Its translation is CASSLGVAYGYTF.

The chain uses TRBV7-3 and TRBJ1-6; D unresolved. CDR1 and CDR2 from the germline V gene are SGHTA and FQGTGA. The CDR3 contains 16 residues. Between the trimmed V and J ends, which lost 0 bases and 7 bases, there was a span of 13 bases. The CDR3 nucleotides read TGTGCCAGCAGCTTAACCCCCCGGGGAATCAATTCACCCCTCCACTTT. Translating gives CASSLTPRGINSPLHF.

V is TRBV14 and J is TRBJ2-3, with D hard to call. Trimming pared 0 bases from V and 1 base from J, leaving 8 bases between. The CDR3 runs to 15 residues. Germline CDR1 reads SGHDN; CDR2 reads FVKESK. This CDR3 is CASSQDWPGTDTQYF. The CDR3 DNA reads as TGTGCCAGCAGCCAAGATTGGCCCGGCACAGATACGCAGTATTTT.

The V gene is TRBV7-3, the J gene TRBJ2-3; 7 bases match TRBD2. In germline, CDR1 is SGHTA, CDR2 FQGTGA. The CDR3 spans 14 residues. The trim removed 3 bases at V and 3 bases at J, leaving 3 bases unmatched. CDR3 residues: CASSLAGETDTQYF. In nucleotides, the CDR3 is TGTGCCAGCAGCTTGGCGGGGGAGACAGATACGCAGTATTTT.

This clone was seen just once. The chain employs TRBV7-8 and TRBJ1-1; D is uncertain. Germline values: CDR1 SGHVS, CDR2 FQNEAQ. The V end lost 7 bases, the J end lost 1 base, and 16 bases lay between the germline ends. CDR3 length: 15 amino acids. The CDR3 coding sequence is TGTGCCAGCACCCATTCACCGCGGGGGAACACTGAAGCTTTCTTT. Its translation: CASTHSPRGNTEAFF.

This sequence joins TRBV9 and TRBJ1-1; 7 nucleotides line up with TRBD1. Trimming took 4 bases from V and 3 from J; bases not matched to a gene: 12. The CDR3 totals 16 residues. Germline V CDR1 and CDR2: SGDLS, YYNGEE. In DNA, the CDR3 is TGTGCCAGCAGCAGCCATCCAGGGGGGAGTTACACTGAAGCTTTCTTT. As protein: CASSSHPGGSYTEAFF.

The gene calls are TRBV6-6 and TRBJ1-4; possibly TRBD1 for D (5 bases). V was pared by 4 bases and J by 0 bases, with 9 bases between. The CDR3 has 15 amino acids. Per the germline V gene, CDR1 is MNHNY and CDR2 is SVGAGI (reference sequence). This chain's CDR3 is CASSLGDATNEKLFF. Here the CDR3 DNA reads TGTGCCAGCAGTTTGGGGGACGCAACTAATGAAAAACTGTTTTTT.

On this clone itself: Other DNA sequences of this sample code for an identical CDR3. The chain couples TRBV6-6 to TRBJ2-1, with 11 bases that match TRBD1. CDR3 length: 16 amino acids. V dropped 2 bases and J dropped 7; count of bases not matched to a gene: 7. Germline CDR1 is MNHNY and CDR2 is SVGAGI (reference sequence). CDR3 bases: TGTGCCAGCAGTTACCGAGGGACAGGGGGAAAGAATGAGCAGTTCTTC. As protein: CASSYRGTGGKNEQFF.

The chain couples TRBV27 to TRBJ2-5; TRBD1 might be the D (5 bases). With 2 bases removed from V and 9 bases from J, the gap between germline ends came to 19 bases. Germline values: CDR1 MNHEY, CDR2 SMNVEV (reference sequence). CDR3 length equals 15 residues. The chain's CDR3 is CASSLLGRAQLAQYF. The CDR3 DNA reads TGTGCCAGCAGTTTACTCGGCAGGGCTCAATTGGCCCAGTACTTC.

This chain uses TRBV6-1 with TRBJ2-5; possibly TRBD2 for D (6 bases). Germline assignment: CDR1 MNHNS and CDR2 SASEGT. CDR3 size: 14 residues. Trimming took off 2 bases at V and 5 bases at J, with 12 bases between the two ends. In DNA, the CDR3 is TGTGCCAGCAGTGAACCGCGGGGTACGGAGACCCAGTACTTC. It is translated as CASSEPRGTETQYF.

V and J are TRBV7-2 and TRBJ1-5, with D maybe TRBD1 (5 bases). V was pared by 3 bases and J by 3 bases, with 15 bases between. This CDR3 has 16 amino acids. Germline V CDR1 and CDR2: SGHTA, FQGNSA. CDR3 in amino acids: CASSLPARDSNQPQHF. The CDR3 nucleotides are TGTGCCAGCAGCTTGCCTGCGAGGGACTCCAATCAGCCCCAGCATTTT.

The rearrangement joins TRBV10-3 to TRBJ1-2; D unclear. CDR1 is ENHRY, CDR2 SYGVKD, per germline. With 0 bases removed from V and 8 bases from J, the gap between germline ends came to 19 bases. The CDR3 length is 16 residues. DNA of the CDR3: TGTGCCATCAGTGAGTCAGAGGGTCTCTCTCTAGAGGGCTACACCTTC. Residues: CAISESEGLSLEGYTF.

V usage is TRBV6-5 and J usage is TRBJ1-1; D gene ambiguous. This CDR3 is 15 amino acids long. Germline loops: CDR1 MNHEY, CDR2 SVGAGI. Trimming took off 0 bases at V and 1 base at J, with 9 bases between the two ends. CDR3 residues: CASSYSGGRNTEAFF. CDR3 nucleotide sequence: TGTGCCAGCAGTTACTCGGGCGGTCGGAACACTGAAGCTTTCTTT.

This sequence joins TRBV28 and TRBJ2-5; D might be TRBD1 (6 bases). CDR3 length equals 16 residues. With 6 bases removed from V and 5 bases from J, the gap between germline ends came to 22 bases. CDR1 MDHEN and CDR2 SYDVKM come from the germline V gene. CDR3 sequence: CASRSPGTGRRETQYF. The CDR3, as DNA: TGTGCCAGCAGATCCCCGGGAACAGGGCGTAGGGAGACCCAGTACTTC.

The chain carries TRBV4-1 and TRBJ1-4; perhaps TRBD1 as D (5 bases). CDR1 is MGHRA and CDR2 is YSYEKL in the germline V gene. The CDR3 loop spans 16 amino acids. Trimming removed 3 bases at V and 3 bases at J, with 14 bases between. The CDR3 protein is CASSQPLSGANEKLFF. The CDR3, as DNA: TGCGCCAGCAGCCAGCCGTTATCGGGGGCTAATGAAAAACTGTTTTTT.

This clone appeared once. This chain connects TRBV7-2 to TRBJ1-1; D might be TRBD1 (6 bases). CDR1 is SGHTA and CDR2 is FQGNSA in the germline V gene. V was pared by 2 bases and J by 3 bases, with 13 bases between. The CDR3 contains 15 residues. CDR3: CASSLNRGEDTEAFF. The CDR3 DNA follows: TGTGCCAGCAGCTTAAATAGGGGGGAGGACACTGAAGCTTTCTTT.

V is TRBV4-3 and J is TRBJ2-7, with 10 bases lining up with TRBD1. There are 19 residues in the CDR3. Germline loops: CDR1 LGHNA, CDR2 YSLEER. V lost 0 bases, J lost 2 bases, and 13 bases stayed unmatched. The CDR3 sequence is CASSQDECKGQGSPYEQYF. In DNA, the CDR3 is TGCGCCAGCAGCCAAGATGAATGTAAGGGACAGGGGTCACCCTACGAGCAGTACTTC.

CDR3 residues: CASSPASKSFLTDTQYF. The CDR3 nucleotides read TGTGCCAGCAGTCCCGCTAGCAAAAGTTTTCTCACAGATACGCAGTATTTT. V is TRBV7-9 and J is TRBJ2-3; D may be TRBD2 (5 bases). CDR1 and CDR2 from the germline V gene are SEHNR and FQNEAQ (reference sequence). The V gene lost 6 bases and the J gene lost 2 bases, with 21 bases spanning the gap. CDR3 size: 17 residues.